One and the same sample provided the 13 T cell receptor beta chains below, sequenced in a study of shared clonotypes between healthy human individuals. TCRdb's table, derived via immunoSEQ multiplex PCR, lists solely in-frame clones and lacks some. The sample lists hundreds of thousands of clones; 85% to 95% were seen once. It was CD45RO-negative cells, positively selected for CCR7, that made up naive CD8 cells, with terminally differentiated effector memory CD45RA+ cells excluded. Material: naive CD8+ T cells sorted from blood. All receptors come from a man aged 25-45 years in good health.

The chain combines TRBV2 with TRBJ2-5; D possibly corresponds to TRBD2 (6 bases). Germline CDR1 is SNHLY and CDR2 is FYNNEI. This CDR3 spans 15 amino acids. Deletions cut 7 bases from V and 2 bases from J, with 17 bases between. CDR3 amino acids: CASNTGEWGQETQYF. DNA for the CDR3: TGTGCCAGCAATACGGGGGAGTGGGGTCAAGAGACCCAGTACTTC.

This chain connects TRBV9 to TRBJ2-2, with 10 bases fitting TRBD1. Germline V gene data show CDR1 as SGDLS and CDR2 as YYNGEE. The CDR3 length is 18 residues. The ends lost 0 bases at V and 1 base at J; junction bases unmatched: 6. The CDR3 sequence: CASSVVMDRGVNTGELFF. DNA for the CDR3: TGTGCCAGCAGCGTAGTTATGGACAGGGGGGTGAACACCGGGGAGCTGTTTTTT.

This sequence joins TRBV21-1 and TRBJ2-7; TRBD1 is the table's D call, not checked against the DNA. TRBV21-1 is flagged as a pseudogene. The CDR3 sequence is 14 residues long. The CDR3 sequence is CASSNRDRCYEQYF. The CDR3 nucleotides are TGTGCCAGCAGCAACCGGGACAGGTGCTACGAGCAGTACTTC.

As to this clone: This CDR3 is also generated by other DNA sequences in the sample. The chain recombines TRBV28 with TRBJ2-5, with TRBD1 matching 9 bases. Germline values: CDR1 MDHEN, CDR2 SYDVKM. Germline trimming cut 5 bases from V and 4 bases from J; bases unmatched to any gene: 5. The length of the CDR3 is 14 residues. The CDR3 bases are TGTGCCAGCAGTCCCCGACAGGGGGGAGAGACCCAGTACTTC. This encodes CASSPRQGGETQYF.

CDR3 nucleotide sequence: TGTGCCAGCAGTTTATTCGGCACAGATACGCAGTATTTT. Translating it yields CASSLFGTDTQYF. This chain connects TRBV27 to TRBJ2-3; D unresolved. Germline assignment: CDR1 MNHEY and CDR2 SMNVEV (reference sequence). V lost 1 base to trimming and J lost 1 base, with 3 bases between them. The CDR3 sequence is 13 residues long.

V is TRBV6-5 and J is TRBJ2-3, with 9 bases that match TRBD1. The germline V gene has CDR1 MNHEY and CDR2 SVGAGI. Trimming at V came to 5 bases and at J to 3 bases, leaving 3 bases not matched to a gene. The CDR3 length is 14 residues. The CDR3 DNA reads as TGTGCCAGCAGTAGGGGACAGGGTACAGATACGCAGTATTTT. Protein product: CASSRGQGTDTQYF.

This sequence joins TRBV4-1 and TRBJ1-2; weak D call: TRBD1 (5 bases). The CDR3 is 14 residues long. CDR1 and CDR2 from the germline V gene are MGHRA and YSYEKL. Trimming took off 4 bases at V and 7 bases at J, with 16 bases between the two ends. CDR3 amino acids: CASSPQLGEGGYTF. In DNA form, the CDR3 reads TGCGCCAGCAGCCCCCAGTTGGGGGAGGGTGGCTACACCTTC.

V is TRBV7-2 and J is TRBJ2-7; 7 nucleotides align to TRBD1. The CDR3 is 14 amino acids. Germline CDR1 reads SGHTA; CDR2 reads FQGNSA. The V segment lost 6 bases and the J segment 4 bases; nucleotides outside the gene matches: 9. CDR3 amino acids: CASRDDRESYEQYF. The CDR3 DNA reads as TGTGCCAGCAGGGACGACAGGGAAAGTTACGAGCAGTACTTC.

This clone came up once. This chain connects TRBV7-9 to TRBJ2-1; tentatively, D is TRBD1 (6 bases). Germline assignment: CDR1 SEHNR and CDR2 FQNEAQ (reference sequence). The CDR3 runs 15 residues. V lost 5 bases and J 5 bases, leaving 16 bases between the germline ends. CDR3: CASSHSRDTNNEQFF. CDR3 sequence (DNA): TGTGCCAGCAGCCATTCGAGGGACACGAACAATGAGCAGTTCTTC.

This sequence joins TRBV6-5 and TRBJ2-3; tentative D call: TRBD1 (6 bases). The germline CDR1 and CDR2 sequences are MNHEY and SVGAGI. Trimming left V 6 bases short and J 2 bases short, with 9 bases between. The CDR3 loop spans 13 amino acids. The CDR3 is CASRGQNTDTQYF. The CDR3 nucleotides read TGTGCCAGCAGAGGACAGAACACAGATACGCAGTATTTT.

This rearrangement joins TRBV25-1 to TRBJ1-2, with D possibly TRBD1 on 6 matching bases. The CDR3 has 14 residues. Trimming took off 6 bases at V and 4 bases at J, with 15 bases between the two ends. Germline CDR1 reads MGHDK; CDR2 reads SYGVNS. The CDR3 region is CASSGGGGTYGYTF. The CDR3 DNA reads TGTGCCAGCAGCGGGGGCGGGGGAACCTATGGCTACACCTTC.

This clone has only a few counts. The chain uses TRBV7-9 and TRBJ2-1, with TRBD2 as a possible D gene (6 bases). Germline lookup yields CDR1 SEHNR and CDR2 FQNEAQ (reference sequence). The CDR3 has 16 residues. Trimming shortened V by 1 base and J by 4 bases, and 14 bases separated the two germline ends. CDR3 sequence: CASSLVGGPGYNEQFF. The CDR3, as DNA: TGTGCCAGCAGCTTAGTAGGAGGGCCGGGGTACAATGAGCAGTTCTTC.

The V call is TRBV7-2, the J call TRBJ2-3, with TRBD2 matching 12 bases. CDR3 size: 18 residues. Germline V lookup: CDR1 SGHTA, CDR2 FQGNSA. V trimming: 2 bases; J trimming: 3 bases; junction bases outside the gene matches: 9. The CDR3 DNA is TGTGCCAGCAGCTTAAGCCCTCCTAGCGGGAGGGAGACAGATACGCAGTATTTT. This encodes CASSLSPPSGRETDTQYF.